This T cell receptor beta chain emerged from a study of circulating and synovial CD4+ cells in juvenile arthritis. V lost 2 bases and J lost 8; bases outside the gene matches: 7. Germline V gene sequence: CDR1 SEHNR, CDR2 FQNEAQ (reference sequence). The CDR3 runs to 14 residues. Repertoires were generated with immunoSEQ multiplex PCR, while TCRdb's copy carries only in-frame clones and drops some. The repertoire has about 33,000 clones, about 96% of them found once; the top ten carry 0.15% to 0.2%. Concerning this clone: Its specificity is unknown.

Study outcomes and limitations: Circulating pathogenic-like lymphocytes shared a substantially higher fraction of CDR3 sequences with synovium than bulk blood.

Donors were patients with active juvenile idiopathic arthritis. The chain is built from TRBV7-9 and TRBJ2-7, with TRBD1 identical over 9 bases. The material sequenced was CD4+ T cells from blood. The TCR comes from a human donor with juvenile idiopathic arthritis. In DNA form, the CDR3 reads TGTGCCAGCAGCTTACAGGGACAGGGTGGGAAGCAGTACTTC. This translates into CASSLQGQGGKQYF.